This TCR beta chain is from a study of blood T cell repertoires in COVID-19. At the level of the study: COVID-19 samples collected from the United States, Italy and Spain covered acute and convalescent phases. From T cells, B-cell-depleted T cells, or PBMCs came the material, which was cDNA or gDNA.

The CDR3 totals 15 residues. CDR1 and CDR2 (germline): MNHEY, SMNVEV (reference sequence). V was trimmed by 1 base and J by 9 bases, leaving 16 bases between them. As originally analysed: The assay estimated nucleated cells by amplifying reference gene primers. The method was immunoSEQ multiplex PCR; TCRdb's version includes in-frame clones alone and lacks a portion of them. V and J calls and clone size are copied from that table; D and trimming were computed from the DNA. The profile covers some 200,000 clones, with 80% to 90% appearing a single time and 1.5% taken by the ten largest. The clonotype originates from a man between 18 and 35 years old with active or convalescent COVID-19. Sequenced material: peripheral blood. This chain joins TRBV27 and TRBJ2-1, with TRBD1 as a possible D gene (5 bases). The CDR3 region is CASSLYEKGPGEQFF. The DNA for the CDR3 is TGTGCCAGCAGTTTATATGAGAAGGGGCCGGGTGAGCAGTTCTTC.